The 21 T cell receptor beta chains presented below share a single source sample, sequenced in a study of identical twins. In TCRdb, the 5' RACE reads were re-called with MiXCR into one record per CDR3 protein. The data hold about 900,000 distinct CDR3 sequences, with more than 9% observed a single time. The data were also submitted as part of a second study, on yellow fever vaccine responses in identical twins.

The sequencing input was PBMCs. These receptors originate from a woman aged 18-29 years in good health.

The DNA for the CDR3 is TGCAGTGCTGGACAGGGGGCGCAGGGGAACACTGAAGCTTTCTTT. This sequence encodes CSAGQGAQGNTEAFF. This chain joins TRBV20-1 and TRBJ1-1; TRBD1 matches at 11 bases. The V gene end was trimmed by 5 bases and the J gene end by 1 base; junction bases not matched to a gene: 6. Germline loops: CDR1 DFQATT, CDR2 SNEGSKA (reference sequence). The CDR3 has 15 amino acids.

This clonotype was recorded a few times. CDR3 region: CATSDWDGKTTDTQYF. Here the CDR3 DNA reads TGTGCCACCAGTGATTGGGACGGCAAGACCACAGATACGCAGTATTTT. The V gene is TRBV24-1, the J gene TRBJ2-3, with D tentatively TRBD1 or TRBD2 (5 bases each). The V end lost 2 bases, the J end lost 2 bases, and 13 bases lay between the germline ends. Germline V CDR1 and CDR2: KGHDR, SFDVKD. The CDR3 has 16 amino acids.

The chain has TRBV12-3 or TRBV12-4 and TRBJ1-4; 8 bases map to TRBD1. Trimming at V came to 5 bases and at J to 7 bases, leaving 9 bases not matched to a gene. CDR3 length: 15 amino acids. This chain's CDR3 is CASSPSTGVGEKLFF. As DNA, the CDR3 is TGTGCCAGCAGTCCCTCGACAGGGGTGGGTGAAAAACTGTTTTTT.

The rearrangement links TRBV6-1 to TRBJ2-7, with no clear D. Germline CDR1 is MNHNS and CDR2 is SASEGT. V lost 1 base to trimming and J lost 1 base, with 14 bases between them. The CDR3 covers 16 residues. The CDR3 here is CASSEDGRSHSYEQYV. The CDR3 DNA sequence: TGTGCCAGCAGTGAAGATGGCAGGTCCCATTCCTACGAGCAGTACGTC.

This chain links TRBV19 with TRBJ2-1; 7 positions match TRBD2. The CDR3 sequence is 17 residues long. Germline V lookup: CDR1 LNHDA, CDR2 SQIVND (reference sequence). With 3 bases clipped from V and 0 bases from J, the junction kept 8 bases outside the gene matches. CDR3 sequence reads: CASSIHPRGSSYNEQFF. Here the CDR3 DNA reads TGTGCCAGTAGTATCCACCCGCGGGGGAGCTCCTACAATGAGCAGTTCTTC.

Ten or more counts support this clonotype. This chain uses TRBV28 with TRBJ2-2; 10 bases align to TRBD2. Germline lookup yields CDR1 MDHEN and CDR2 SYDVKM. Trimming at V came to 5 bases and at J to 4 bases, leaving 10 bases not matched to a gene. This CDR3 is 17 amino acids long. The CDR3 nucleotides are TGTGCCAGCAGTCTAGCGGGAGTAGGCGAGGTCACCGGGGAGCTGTTTTTT. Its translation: CASSLAGVGEVTGELFF.

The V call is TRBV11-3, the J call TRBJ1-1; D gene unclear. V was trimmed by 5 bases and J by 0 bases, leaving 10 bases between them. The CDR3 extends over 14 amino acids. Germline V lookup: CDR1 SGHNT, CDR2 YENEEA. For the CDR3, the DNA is TGTGCCAGCAGCCAGGTTGGCATGAACACTGAAGCTTTCTTT. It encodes CASSQVGMNTEAFF. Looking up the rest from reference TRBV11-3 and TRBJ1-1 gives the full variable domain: EAGVVQSPRYKIIEKKQPVAFWCNPISGHNTLYWYLQNLGQGPELLIRYENEEAVDDSQLPKDRFSAERLKGVDSTLKIQPAELGDSAVYLCASSQVGMNTEAFFGQGTRLTVV.

The CDR3 sequence: CSVVRGSYQETQYF. The CDR3 DNA sequence: TGCAGCGTTGTGCGGGGCAGTTACCAAGAGACCCAGTACTTC. V usage is TRBV29-1 and J usage is TRBJ2-5; D possibly corresponds to TRBD2 (6 bases). The CDR3 has 14 amino acids. Trimming pared 4 bases from V and 0 bases from J, leaving 12 bases between. Germline CDR1 SQVTM, CDR2 ANQGSEA.

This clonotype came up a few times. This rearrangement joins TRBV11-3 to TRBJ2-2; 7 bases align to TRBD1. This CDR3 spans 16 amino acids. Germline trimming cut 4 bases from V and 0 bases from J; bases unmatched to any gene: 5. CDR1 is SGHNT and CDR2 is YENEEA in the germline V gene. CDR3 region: CASSWKGTANTGELFF. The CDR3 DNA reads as TGTGCCAGCAGCTGGAAAGGGACAGCGAACACCGGGGAGCTGTTTTTT. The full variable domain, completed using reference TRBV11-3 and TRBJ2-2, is EAGVVQSPRYKIIEKKQPVAFWCNPISGHNTLYWYLQNLGQGPELLIRYENEEAVDDSQLPKDRFSAERLKGVDSTLKIQPAELGDSAVYLCASSWKGTANTGELFFGEGSRLTVL.

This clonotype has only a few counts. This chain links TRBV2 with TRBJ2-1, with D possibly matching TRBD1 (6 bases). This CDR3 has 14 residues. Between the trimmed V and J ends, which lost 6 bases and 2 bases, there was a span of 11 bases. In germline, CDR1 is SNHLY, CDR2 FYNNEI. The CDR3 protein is CASSPDSPYNEQFF. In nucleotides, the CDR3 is TGTGCCAGCAGCCCGGACAGTCCCTACAATGAGCAGTTCTTC. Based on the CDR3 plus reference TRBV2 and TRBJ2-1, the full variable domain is EPEVTQTPSHQVTQMGQEVILRCVPISNHLYFYWYRQILGQKVEFLVSFYNNEISEKSEIFDDQFSVERPDGSNFTLKIRSTKLEDSAMYFCASSPDSPYNEQFFGPGTRLTVL.

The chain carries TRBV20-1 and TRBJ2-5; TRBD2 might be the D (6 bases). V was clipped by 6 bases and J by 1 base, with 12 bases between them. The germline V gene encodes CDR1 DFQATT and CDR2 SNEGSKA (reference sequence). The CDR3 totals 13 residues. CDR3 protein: CSATLLAQETQYF. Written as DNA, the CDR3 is TGCAGTGCAACACTACTAGCCCAAGAGACCCAGTACTTC.

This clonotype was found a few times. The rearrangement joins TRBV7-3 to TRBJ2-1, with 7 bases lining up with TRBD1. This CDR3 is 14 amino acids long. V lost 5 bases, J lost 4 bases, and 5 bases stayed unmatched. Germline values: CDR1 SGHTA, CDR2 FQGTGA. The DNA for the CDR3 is TGTGCCAGCAGCAGGGGACAGTTTTACAATGAGCAGTTCTTC. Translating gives CASSRGQFYNEQFF.

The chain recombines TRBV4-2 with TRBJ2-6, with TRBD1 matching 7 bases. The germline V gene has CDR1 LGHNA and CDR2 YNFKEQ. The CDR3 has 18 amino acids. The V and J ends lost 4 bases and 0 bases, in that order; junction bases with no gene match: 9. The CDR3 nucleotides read TGTGCCAGCAGCCCGGGACAGATACGATTCTCTGGGGCCAACGTCCTGACTTTC. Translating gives CASSPGQIRFSGANVLTF.

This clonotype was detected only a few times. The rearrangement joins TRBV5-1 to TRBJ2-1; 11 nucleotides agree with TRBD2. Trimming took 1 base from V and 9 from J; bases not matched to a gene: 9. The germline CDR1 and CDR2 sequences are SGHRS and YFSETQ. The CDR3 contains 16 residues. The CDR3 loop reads CASSLRLLAGAGEQFF. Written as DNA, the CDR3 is TGCGCCAGCAGCTTGAGGTTACTAGCGGGAGCTGGTGAGCAGTTCTTC.

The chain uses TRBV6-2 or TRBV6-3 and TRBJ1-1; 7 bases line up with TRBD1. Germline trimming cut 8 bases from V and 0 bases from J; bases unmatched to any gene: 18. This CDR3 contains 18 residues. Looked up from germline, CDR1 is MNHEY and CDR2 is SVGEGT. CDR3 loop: CASRTSTGVTTMNTEAFF. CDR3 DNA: TGTGCCAGCCGCACCTCCACAGGGGTTACCACGATGAACACTGAAGCTTTCTTT.

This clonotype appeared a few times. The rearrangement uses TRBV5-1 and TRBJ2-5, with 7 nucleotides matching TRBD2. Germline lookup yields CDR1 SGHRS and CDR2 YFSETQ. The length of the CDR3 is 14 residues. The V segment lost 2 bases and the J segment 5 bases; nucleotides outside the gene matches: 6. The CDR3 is CASSFAGARETQYF. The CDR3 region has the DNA TGCGCCAGCAGCTTCGCGGGAGCTCGGGAGACCCAGTACTTC.

The CDR3 DNA reads TGTGCCAGCAGCCCCGCCGGGTCTAGCGGGGGCGAGCAGTACTTC. Translation: CASSPAGSSGGEQYF. The rearrangement joins TRBV7-7 to TRBJ2-7; 10 bases agree with TRBD2. Losses at the gene ends were 5 bases for V and 6 bases for J; bases not matched to a gene: 10. Germline CDR1 and CDR2: SSHAT and FNYEAQ (reference sequence). The CDR3 has 15 residues.

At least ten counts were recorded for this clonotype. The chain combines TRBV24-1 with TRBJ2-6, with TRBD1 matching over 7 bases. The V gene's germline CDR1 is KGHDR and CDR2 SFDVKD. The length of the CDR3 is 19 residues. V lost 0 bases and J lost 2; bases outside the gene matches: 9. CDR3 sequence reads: CATSDLLKGGRPGANVLTF. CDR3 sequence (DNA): TGTGCCACCAGTGATTTGCTGAAAGGGGGCAGGCCTGGGGCCAACGTCCTGACTTTC.

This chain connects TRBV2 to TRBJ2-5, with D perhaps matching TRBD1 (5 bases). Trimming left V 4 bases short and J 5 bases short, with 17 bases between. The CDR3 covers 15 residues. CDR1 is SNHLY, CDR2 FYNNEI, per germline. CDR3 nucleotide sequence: TGTGCCAGCAGTGGTAGGGGCTCACCCAGGGAGACCCAGTACTTC. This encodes CASSGRGSPRETQYF.

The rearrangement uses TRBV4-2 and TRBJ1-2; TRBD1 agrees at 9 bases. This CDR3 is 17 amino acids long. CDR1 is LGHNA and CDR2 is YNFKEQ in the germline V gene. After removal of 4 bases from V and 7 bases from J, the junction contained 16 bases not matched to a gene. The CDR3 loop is CASSRNVGDRVWFGYTF. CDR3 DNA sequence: TGTGCCAGCAGCCGAAACGTCGGGGACAGGGTTTGGTTTGGCTACACCTTC.

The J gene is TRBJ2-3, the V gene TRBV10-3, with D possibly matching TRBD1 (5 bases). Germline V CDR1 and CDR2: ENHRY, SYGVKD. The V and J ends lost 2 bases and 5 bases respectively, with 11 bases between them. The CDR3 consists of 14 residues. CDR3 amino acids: CAISERGEGDTQYF. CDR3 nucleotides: TGTGCCATCAGTGAGAGGGGCGAAGGAGATACGCAGTATTTT.